This entry is about one TCR beta chain. Its antigen remains unidentified. The CDR3 runs to 14 residues. Germline lookup yields CDR1 LNHNV and CDR2 YYDKDF (reference sequence). V lost 4 bases to trimming and J lost 2 bases; unmatched junction nucleotides: 3. The data belong to a study of cytomegalovirus exposure and HLA in healthy donors. Study-wide results and caveats: The classifier reportedly diagnosed cytomegalovirus status with high specificity and sensitivity. Versus the approximately 700-donor mean, an Asian-associated ancestry cluster reportedly showed fewer N-insertions in a later analysis.

PCR employed 60 Vbeta and 13 Jbeta primers. Method: immunoSEQ multiplex PCR; TCRdb's copy keeps in-frame clones and lacks some. There are approximately 180,000 clones in the sample; 75% to 85% occur only once, and 4% to 5% lies in the top ten. This clonotype was sampled from a woman in her late teens or twenties in good health and CMV-seropositive. The sample was PBMCs. The rearrangement links TRBV15 to TRBJ2-5; 8 bases are shared with TRBD2. The CDR3 DNA sequence: TGTGCCACCAGCATACCTAGCGGGCAAGAGACCCAGTACTTC. This codes for CATSIPSGQETQYF. Full variable domain (outside the CDR3, taken from reference TRBV15 and TRBJ2-5): DAMVIQNPRYQVTQFGKPVTLSCSQTLNHNVMYWYQQKSSQAPKLLFHYYDKDFNNEADTPDNFQSRRPNTSFCFLDIRSPGLGDTAMYLCATSIPSGQETQYFGPGTRLLVL.